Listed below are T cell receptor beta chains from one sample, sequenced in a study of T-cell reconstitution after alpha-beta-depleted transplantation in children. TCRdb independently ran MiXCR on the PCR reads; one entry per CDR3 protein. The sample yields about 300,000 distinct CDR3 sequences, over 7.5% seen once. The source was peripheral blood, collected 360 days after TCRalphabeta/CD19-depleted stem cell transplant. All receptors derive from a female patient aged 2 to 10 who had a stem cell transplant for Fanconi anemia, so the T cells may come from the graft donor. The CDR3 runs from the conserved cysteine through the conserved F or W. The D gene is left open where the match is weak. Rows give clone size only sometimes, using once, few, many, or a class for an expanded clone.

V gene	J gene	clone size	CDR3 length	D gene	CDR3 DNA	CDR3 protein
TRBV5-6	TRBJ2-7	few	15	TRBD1	TGTGCCAGCAGCCTGACGGGACAGGGAGTTTACGAGCAGTACTTC	CASSLTGQGVYEQYF
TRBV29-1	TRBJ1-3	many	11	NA	TGCAGCGTAGACACTGGAAACACCATATATTTT	CSVDTGNTIYF
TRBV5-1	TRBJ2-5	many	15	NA	TGCGCCAGCAGCTTGGCCACCACAATTGAAGAGACCCAGTACTTC	CASSLATTIEETQYF
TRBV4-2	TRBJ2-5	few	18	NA	TGTGCCAGCAGCCAAGTATGGGAGCGAGCGGTCCGACAAGAGACCCAGTACTTC	CASSQVWERAVRQETQYF
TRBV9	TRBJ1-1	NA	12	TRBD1	TGTGCCAGCAGCGTACAGGGGACAGACTTCGAATTT	CASSVQGTDFEF
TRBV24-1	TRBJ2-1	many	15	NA	TGTGCCACCAGTCGGGGGAGCGCGGGTTACAATGAGCAGTTCTTC	CATSRGSAGYNEQFF
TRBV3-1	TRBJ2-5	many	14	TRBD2	TGTGCCAGCAGGGCTAGCGGGGGAGGAGAGACCCAGTACTTC	CASRASGGGETQYF
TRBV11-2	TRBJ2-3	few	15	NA	TGTGCCAGCAGCTTAGTAAGGGGTTCCACAGATACGCAGTATTTT	CASSLVRGSTDTQYF
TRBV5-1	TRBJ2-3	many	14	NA	TGCGCCAGCAGAAGGGGAGGACCCACAGATACGCAGTATTTT	CASRRGGPTDTQYF
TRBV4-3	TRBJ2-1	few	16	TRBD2	TGCGCCAGCAGCCAAGATCGGGGGGGTGTTTACAATGAGCAGTTCTTC	CASSQDRGGVYNEQFF
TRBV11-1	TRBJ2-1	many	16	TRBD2	TGTGCCAGCAGCCAGGAACTAGCGGGAGGGAACAATGAGCAGTTCTTC	CASSQELAGGNNEQFF
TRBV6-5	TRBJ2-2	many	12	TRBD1	TGTGCCAGCAGTCGGGACAGTCGGGAGCTGTTTTTT	CASSRDSRELFF
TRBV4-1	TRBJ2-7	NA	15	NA	TGCGCCAGCAGCCAAGGCCTGCCTGGCCCCTACGAGCAGTACTTC	CASSQGLPGPYEQYF
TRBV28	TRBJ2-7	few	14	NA	TGTGCCAGCAGTTTACAGGGGTCCGCCTACGAGCAGTACTTC	CASSLQGSAYEQYF
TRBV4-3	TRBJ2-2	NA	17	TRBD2	TGCGCCAGCAGCCAAGATAGGGCGGGGGGCCCGGCCGGGGAGCTGTTTTTT	CASSQDRAGGPAGELFF
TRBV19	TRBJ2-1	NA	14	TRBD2	TGTGCCAGTAGTATAACTAGCGGGGGGAATGAGCAGTTCTTC	CASSITSGGNEQFF
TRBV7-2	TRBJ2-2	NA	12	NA	TGTGCCGGCAGCTTACGGCACGGGGAGCTGTTTTTT	CAGSLRHGELFF
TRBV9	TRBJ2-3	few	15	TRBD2	TGTGCCAGCAGCGTTCTAGCGGGTATCACAGATACGCAGTATTTT	CASSVLAGITDTQYF
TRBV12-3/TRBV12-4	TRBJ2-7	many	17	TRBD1	TGTGCCAGCAGTTTAGTGTTGGGGACAGGGATACCGTACGAGCAGTACTTC	CASSLVLGTGIPYEQYF
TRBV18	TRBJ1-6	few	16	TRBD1	TGTGCCAGCTCACCCGGACAGGGTGGGATTAATTCACCCCTCCACTTT	CASSPGQGGINSPLHF
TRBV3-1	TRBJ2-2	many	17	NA	TGTGCCAGCAGCCAAGACCGGGGGGCTAGGAACACCGGGGAGCTGTTTTTT	CASSQDRGARNTGELFF
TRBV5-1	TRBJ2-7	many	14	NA	TGCGCCAGCAGCCAGGGACCGCCGTCCTACGAGCAGTACTTC	CASSQGPPSYEQYF
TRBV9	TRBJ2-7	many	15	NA	TGTGCCAGCAGCGTAGGTATACAGGGGAGGGCCGAGCAGTACTTC	CASSVGIQGRAEQYF
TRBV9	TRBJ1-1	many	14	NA	TGTGCCAGCAGCGTGGGGACCTGGGGTACTGAAGCTTTCTTT	CASSVGTWGTEAFF
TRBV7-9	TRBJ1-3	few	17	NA	TGTGCCAGCAGCTTAAGGGACATTGCGAAGTCTGGAAACACCATATATTTT	CASSLRDIAKSGNTIYF
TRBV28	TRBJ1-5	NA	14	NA	TGTGCCAGCAGTTTACACCTGAGCAATCAGCCCCAGCATTTT	CASSLHLSNQPQHF
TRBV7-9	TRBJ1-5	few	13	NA	TGTGCCAGCAGCTTAGCGGATGTTCAGCCCCAGCATTTT	CASSLADVQPQHF
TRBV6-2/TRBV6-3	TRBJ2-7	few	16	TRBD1	TGTGCCAGCAGTTCGCGTCCGGGACAGGGTAGGGCGGTGCAGTACTTC	CASSSRPGQGRAVQYF
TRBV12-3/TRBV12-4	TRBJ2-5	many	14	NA	TGTGCCAGCAGCCCCACTAGCATCCAAGAGACCCAGTACTTC	CASSPTSIQETQYF
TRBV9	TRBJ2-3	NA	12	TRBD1	TGTGCCAGCAGCGTCAGGGGGGATACGCAGTATTTT	CASSVRGDTQYF
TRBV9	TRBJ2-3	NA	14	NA	TGTGCCAGCAGCAAACTACTTTCCACAGATACGCAGTATTTT	CASSKLLSTDTQYF
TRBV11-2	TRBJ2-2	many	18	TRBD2	TGTGCCAGCAGCTCCATGCAACTAGCGGGGGCGATCACCGGGGAGCTGTTTTTT	CASSSMQLAGAITGELFF
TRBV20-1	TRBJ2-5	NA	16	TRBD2	TGCAGTGCTAGTCAGTCACTAGCGGGGATACAAGAGACCCAGTACTTC	CSASQSLAGIQETQYF
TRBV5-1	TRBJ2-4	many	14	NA	TGCGCCAGCAGCCCCTTAATGACCAAAAACATTCAGTACTTC	CASSPLMTKNIQYF
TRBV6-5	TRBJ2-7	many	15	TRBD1	TGTGCCAGCAGTTACCCTGGACAGGGATCCTACGAGCAGTACTTC	CASSYPGQGSYEQYF
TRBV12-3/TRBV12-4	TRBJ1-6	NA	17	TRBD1	TGTGCCAGCAGTTTAGGGAGGGACAGTAGAAGGAATTCACCCCTCCACTTT	CASSLGRDSRRNSPLHF
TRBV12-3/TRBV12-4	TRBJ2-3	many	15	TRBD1	TGTGCCAGCAGTCAGGACAGGGGGAACACAGATACGCAGTATTTT	CASSQDRGNTDTQYF
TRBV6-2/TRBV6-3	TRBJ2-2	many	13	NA	TGTGCCAGCAGTTACTCGAGGACCGGGGAGCTGTTTTTT	CASSYSRTGELFF
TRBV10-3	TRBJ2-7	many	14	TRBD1	TGTGCCATCAGGAGAGGGACAGGGGCCTACGAGCAGTACTTC	CAIRRGTGAYEQYF
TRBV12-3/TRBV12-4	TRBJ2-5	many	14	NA	TGTGCCAGCAGTCCTTCGGGACTTGAAGAGACCCAGTACTTC	CASSPSGLEETQYF
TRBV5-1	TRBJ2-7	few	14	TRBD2	TGCGCCAGCAGCTTCAGCGGGAGACACTACGAGCAGTACTTC	CASSFSGRHYEQYF
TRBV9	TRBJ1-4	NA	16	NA	TGTGCCAGCAGCCCCGTCCTAGGGGCAGGGGAGCGAAAACTGTTTTTT	CASSPVLGAGERKLFF
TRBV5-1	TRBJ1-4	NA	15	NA	TGCGCCAGCAGCCTTGAAGGACAGCGTTCGGAAAAACTGTTTTTT	CASSLEGQRSEKLFF
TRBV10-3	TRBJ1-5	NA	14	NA	TGTGCCATCAGTTCGGGAGGAGGCGATCAGCCCCAGCATTTT	CAISSGGGDQPQHF
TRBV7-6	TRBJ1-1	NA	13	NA	TGTGCCAGCAGCCGGGGACGTCCCGGGGAGGCTTTCTTT	CASSRGRPGEAFF
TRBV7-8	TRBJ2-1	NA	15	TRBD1	TGTGCCAGCAGCCCAGGGACAGGGGTGTTAAATGAGCAGTTCTTC	CASSPGTGVLNEQFF
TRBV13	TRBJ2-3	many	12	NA	TGTGCCAGCAGCTCCAGCTCCGGTACGCAGTATTTT	CASSSSSGTQYF
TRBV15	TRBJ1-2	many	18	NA	TGTGCCACCAGCAGAGATCCGTGGCGGCGAGACTTAAACTATGGCTACACCTTC	CATSRDPWRRDLNYGYTF
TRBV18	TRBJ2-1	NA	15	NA	TGTGCCAGCTCACCGGGGGGCGGTGTGAAAAATGAGCAGTTCTTC	CASSPGGGVKNEQFF
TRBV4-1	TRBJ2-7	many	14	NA	TGCGCCAGCAGCCAAGAACAGCGCTCCTACGAGCAGTACTTC	CASSQEQRSYEQYF
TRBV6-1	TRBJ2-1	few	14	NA	TGTGCCAGCAGCCGACTACCCGTCAACAATGAGCAGTTCTTC	CASSRLPVNNEQFF
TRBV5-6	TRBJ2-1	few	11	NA	TGTGCCAGCAGCTACGGTGGCCAGCAGTTCTTC	CASSYGGQQFF
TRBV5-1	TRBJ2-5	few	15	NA	TGCGCCAGCAGCTTGGGGTATAGCGCCCTGGAGACCCAGTACTTC	CASSLGYSALETQYF
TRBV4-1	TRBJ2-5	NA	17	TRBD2	TGCGCCAGCAGCCAAGACGGCCTAGCGGGGGTAGTTGAGACCCAGTACTTC	CASSQDGLAGVVETQYF
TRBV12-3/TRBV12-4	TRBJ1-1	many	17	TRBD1	TGTGCCAGCAGTTTGGGGACAGGGGGAAAGATGAACACTGAAGCTTTCTTT	CASSLGTGGKMNTEAFF
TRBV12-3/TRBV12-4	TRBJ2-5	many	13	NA	TGTGCCAGCAGTTTTGCGGAGCCAGAGACCCAGTACTTC	CASSFAEPETQYF
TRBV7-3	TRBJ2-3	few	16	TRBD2	TGTGCCAGCAGCTTACTAGCGGGGGGCCATACAGATACGCAGTATTTT	CASSLLAGGHTDTQYF
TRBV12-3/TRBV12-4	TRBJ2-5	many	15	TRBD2	TGTGCCAGCAGTTTCTTCGGACTAGCGGGAGAGACCCAGTACTTC	CASSFFGLAGETQYF
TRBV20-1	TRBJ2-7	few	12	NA	TGCAGTGGTGGGGGAACCCCCTACGAGCAGTACTTC	CSGGGTPYEQYF
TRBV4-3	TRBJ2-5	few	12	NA	TGCGCCAGCAGCCAAGATCGGCAGACCCAGTACTTC	CASSQDRQTQYF